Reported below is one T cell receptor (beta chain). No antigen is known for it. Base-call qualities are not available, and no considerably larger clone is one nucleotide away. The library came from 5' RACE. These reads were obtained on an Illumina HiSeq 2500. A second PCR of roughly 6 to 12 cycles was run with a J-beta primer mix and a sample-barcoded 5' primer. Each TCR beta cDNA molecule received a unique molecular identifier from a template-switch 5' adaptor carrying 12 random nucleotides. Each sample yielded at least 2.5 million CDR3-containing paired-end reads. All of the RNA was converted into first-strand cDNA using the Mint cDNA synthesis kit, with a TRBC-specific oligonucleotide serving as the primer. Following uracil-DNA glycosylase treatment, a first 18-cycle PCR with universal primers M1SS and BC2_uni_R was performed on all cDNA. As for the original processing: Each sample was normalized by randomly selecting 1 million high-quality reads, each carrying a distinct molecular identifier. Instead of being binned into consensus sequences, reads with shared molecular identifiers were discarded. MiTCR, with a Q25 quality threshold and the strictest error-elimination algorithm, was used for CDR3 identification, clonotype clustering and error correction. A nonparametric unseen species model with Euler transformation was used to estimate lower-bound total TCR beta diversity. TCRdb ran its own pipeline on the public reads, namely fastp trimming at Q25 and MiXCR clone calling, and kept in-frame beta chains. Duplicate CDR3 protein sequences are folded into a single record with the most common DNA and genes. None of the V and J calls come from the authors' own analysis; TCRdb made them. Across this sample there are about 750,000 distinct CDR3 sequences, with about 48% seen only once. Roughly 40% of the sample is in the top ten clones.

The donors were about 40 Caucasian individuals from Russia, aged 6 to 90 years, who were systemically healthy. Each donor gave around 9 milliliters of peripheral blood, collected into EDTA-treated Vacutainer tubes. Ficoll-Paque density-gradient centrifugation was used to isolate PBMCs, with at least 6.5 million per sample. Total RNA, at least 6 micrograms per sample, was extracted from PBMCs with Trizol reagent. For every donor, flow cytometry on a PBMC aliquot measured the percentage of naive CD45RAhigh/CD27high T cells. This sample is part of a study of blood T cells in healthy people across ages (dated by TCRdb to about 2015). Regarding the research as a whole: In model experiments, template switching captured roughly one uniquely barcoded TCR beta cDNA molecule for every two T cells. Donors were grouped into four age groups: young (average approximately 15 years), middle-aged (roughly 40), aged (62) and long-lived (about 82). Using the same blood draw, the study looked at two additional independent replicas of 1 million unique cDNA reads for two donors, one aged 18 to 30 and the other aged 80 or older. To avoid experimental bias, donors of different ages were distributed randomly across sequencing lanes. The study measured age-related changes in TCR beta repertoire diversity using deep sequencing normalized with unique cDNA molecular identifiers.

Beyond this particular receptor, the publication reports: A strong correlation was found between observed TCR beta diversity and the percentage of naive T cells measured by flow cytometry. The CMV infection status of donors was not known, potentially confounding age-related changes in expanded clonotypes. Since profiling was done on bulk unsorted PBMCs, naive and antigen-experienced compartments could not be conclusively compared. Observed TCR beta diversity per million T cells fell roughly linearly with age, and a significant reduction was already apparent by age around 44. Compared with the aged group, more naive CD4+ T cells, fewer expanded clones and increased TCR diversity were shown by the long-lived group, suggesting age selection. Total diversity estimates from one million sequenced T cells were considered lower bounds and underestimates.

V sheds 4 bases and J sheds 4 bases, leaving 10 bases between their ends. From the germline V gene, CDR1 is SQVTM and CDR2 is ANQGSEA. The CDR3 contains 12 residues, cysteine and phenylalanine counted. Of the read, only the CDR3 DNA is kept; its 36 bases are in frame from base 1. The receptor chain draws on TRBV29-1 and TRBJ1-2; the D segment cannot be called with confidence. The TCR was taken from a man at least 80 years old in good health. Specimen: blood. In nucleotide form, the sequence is TGCAGCGTTGTGTTCCCAACCTATGGCTACACCTTC. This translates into CSVVFPTYGYTF.